What follows are 13 T cell receptor beta chains derived from one specimen sequenced in a study of blood T cell repertoires in COVID-19. Libraries were prepared by immunoSEQ multiplex PCR; TCRdb keeps only in-frame clonotypes and omits some of them. The table shows about 300,000 clones, with just under 90% occurring only once. The sequencing sample was made of PBMCs or T cells enriched from blood (not recorded which). The receptors here all came from a woman aged 45-65 years who had been exposed to COVID-19.

V usage is TRBV27 and J usage is TRBJ1-2, with D possibly TRBD1 on 5 matching bases. Germline loops: CDR1 MNHEY, CDR2 SMNVEV (reference sequence). CDR3 length: 14 residues. Trimming cost V 3 bases and J 2 bases, with 10 bases left between them. This chain's CDR3 is CASSLGPKNYGYTF. CDR3 coding DNA: TGTGCCAGCAGTTTGGGGCCGAAAAACTATGGCTACACCTTC.

The genes are TRBV11-1 and TRBJ2-7, with TRBD1 matching 9 bases. Losses at the gene ends were 3 bases for V and 5 bases for J; bases not matched to a gene: 5. Per the germline V gene, CDR1 is SGHAT and CDR2 is FQDESV (reference sequence). The CDR3 has 14 amino acids. CDR3: CASSFGTGWDEQYF. CDR3 coding DNA: TGTGCCAGCAGCTTCGGGACAGGGTGGGACGAGCAGTACTTC.

With regard to this clone: Other DNA sequences in the same sample also yield this CDR3. J is TRBJ2-7 and V is TRBV7-9; 9 bases are shared with TRBD1. CDR1 is SEHNR, CDR2 FQNEAQ, per germline (reference sequence). V shed 3 bases and J 0 bases; nucleotides not matched to a gene: 3. CDR3 length: 15 amino acids. As DNA, the CDR3 is TGTGCCAGCAGCTTTCCGGGACAGGGCTCCTACGAGCAGTACTTC. Translation gives CASSFPGQGSYEQYF.

The chain joins TRBV9 to TRBJ2-7; TRBD2 is a possible D gene (7 bases). Per the germline V gene, CDR1 is SGDLS and CDR2 is YYNGEE. The CDR3 totals 12 residues. V was shortened by 4 bases and J by 12 bases, with 17 bases between the two germline ends. CDR3 coding DNA: TGTGCCAGCAGCCCCCAGGGGAGGGTAATGTACTTC. It encodes CASSPQGRVMYF.

The rearrangement uses TRBV5-1 and TRBJ2-1; D not resolved. CDR3 length: 12 amino acids. Trimming took 2 bases from V and 5 from J, leaving 5 bases between them. Per the germline V gene, CDR1 is SGHRS and CDR2 is YFSETQ. CDR3: CASSLYNNEQFF. For the CDR3, the DNA is TGCGCCAGCAGCTTATACAACAATGAGCAGTTCTTC.

The chain combines TRBV5-8 with TRBJ1-4; TRBD1 agrees at 9 bases. The junction had 12 bases not matched to a gene; V was cut back by 2 bases and J by 10 bases. The length of the CDR3 is 16 residues. CDR1 is SGHTS, CDR2 YDEGEE, per germline. The CDR3 region has the DNA TGTGCCAGCAGCTTTATGGTTTCGGGGACAGGGAGAAAACTGTTTTTT. This gives the protein CASSFMVSGTGRKLFF.

The genes are TRBV6-5 and TRBJ1-6, with D uncertain. V was clipped by 1 base and J by 7 bases, with 11 bases between them. This CDR3 is 15 amino acids long. Germline-derived CDR1 and CDR2 are MNHEY and SVGAGI. The CDR3 nucleotides read TGTGCCAGCAGTTACTTGGGGAGTTACAATTCACCCCTCCACTTT. Protein sequence: CASSYLGSYNSPLHF.

This chain joins TRBV28 and TRBJ1-4; 9 bases map to TRBD1. Per germline, CDR1 MDHEN and CDR2 SYDVKM. V shed 6 bases and J 7 bases; nucleotides not matched to a gene: 6. This CDR3 has 14 residues. The CDR3 sequence is CASRPTGGGEKLFF. The DNA for the CDR3 is TGTGCCAGCAGGCCGACAGGGGGTGGTGAAAAACTGTTTTTT. Combining the CDR3 with reference TRBV28 and TRBJ1-4 gives the whole variable domain DVKVTQSSRYLVKRTGEKVFLECVQDMDHENMFWYRQDPGLGLRLIYFSYDVKMKEKGDIPEGYSVSREKKERFSLILESASTNQTSMYLCASRPTGGGEKLFFGSGTQLSVL.

The chain is built from TRBV5-1 and TRBJ2-5; TRBD1 matches 8 bases. The CDR3 is 15 amino acids. Per the germline V gene, CDR1 is SGHRS and CDR2 is YFSETQ. V shed 1 base and J 1 base; nucleotides not matched to a gene: 3. CDR3 sequence (DNA): TGCGCCAGCAGCTTGAGCAGGGGGCTCCAAGAGACCCAGTACTTC. Translated, it gives CASSLSRGLQETQYF.

This sequence joins TRBV2 and TRBJ2-2, with 12 bases aligning to TRBD2. CDR1 is SNHLY and CDR2 is FYNNEI in the germline V gene. With 6 bases clipped from V and 5 bases from J, the junction kept 7 bases outside the gene matches. The CDR3 covers 16 residues. The CDR3 region is CASRLAGGTGTGELFF. The CDR3 DNA reads TGTGCCAGCAGACTAGCGGGGGGAACGGGGACCGGGGAGCTGTTTTTT.

The chain recombines TRBV5-1 with TRBJ2-5; 9 bases are a match to TRBD2. Germline V lookup: CDR1 SGHRS, CDR2 YFSETQ. With 0 bases clipped from V and 0 bases from J, the junction kept 9 bases outside the gene matches. CDR3 size: 18 residues. The CDR3 reads CASSLGVAGATNQETQYF. The CDR3 region has the DNA TGCGCCAGCAGCTTGGGGGTAGCGGGGGCGACGAACCAAGAGACCCAGTACTTC.

This clone was observed a handful of times. The chain uses TRBV28 and TRBJ1-4; D remains unclear. Trimming took off 3 bases at V and 8 bases at J, with 10 bases between the two ends. The CDR3 length is 13 residues. The germline gives CDR1 MDHEN, CDR2 SYDVKM. The CDR3 DNA follows: TGTGCCAGCAGTTTGGGCCGGCTGGAAAAACTGTTTTTT. It is translated as CASSLGRLEKLFF.

The J gene is TRBJ2-7, the V gene TRBV5-4, with D possibly TRBD1 on 6 matching bases. The CDR3 sequence is 14 residues long. The V and J ends lost 5 bases and 2 bases respectively, with 14 bases between them. Germline V lookup: CDR1 SGHNT, CDR2 YYREEE (reference sequence). This chain's CDR3 is CASRGHSSAYEQYF. The DNA of the CDR3 is TGTGCCAGCAGGGGACACAGCTCTGCCTACGAGCAGTACTTC. Full variable domain (remainder filled in from reference TRBV5-4 and TRBJ2-7): ETGVTQSPTHLIKTRGQQVTLRCSSQSGHNTVSWYQQALGQGPQFIFQYYREEENGRGNFPPRFSGLQFPNYSSELNVNALELDDSALYLCASRGHSSAYEQYFGPGTRLTVT.